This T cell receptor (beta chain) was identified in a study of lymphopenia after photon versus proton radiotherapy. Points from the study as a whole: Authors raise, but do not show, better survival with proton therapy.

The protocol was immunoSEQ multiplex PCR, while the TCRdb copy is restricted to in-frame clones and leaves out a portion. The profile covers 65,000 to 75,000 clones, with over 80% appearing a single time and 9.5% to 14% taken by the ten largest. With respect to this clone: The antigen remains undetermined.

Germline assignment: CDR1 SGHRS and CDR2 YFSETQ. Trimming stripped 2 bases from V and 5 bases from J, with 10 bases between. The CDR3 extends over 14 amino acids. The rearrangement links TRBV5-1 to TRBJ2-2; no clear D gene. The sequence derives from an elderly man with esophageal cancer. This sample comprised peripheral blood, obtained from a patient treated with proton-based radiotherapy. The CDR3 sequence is CASSFDSTTGELFF. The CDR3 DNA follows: TGCGCCAGCAGCTTCGACTCAACAACCGGGGAGCTGTTTTTT.